This T cell receptor (beta chain) was documented in a study of blood T cell repertoires in COVID-19. In the study overall: PBMCs, B-cell-depleted T cells, or T cells were the source of the cDNA or gDNA that made up the material.

Trimming removed 3 bases at V and 6 bases at J, with 15 bases between. The germline V gene encodes CDR1 MDHEN and CDR2 SYDVKM. This CDR3 is built from 16 residues. How the authors handled the data: Estimation of nucleated cell counts relied on the amplification of reference gene primers. Sequencing used immunoSEQ multiplex PCR; TCRdb keeps in-frame clones, though not all of them. V, J and clone size were drawn from that table, and D and trimming were deduced from the DNA. The repertoire has around 260,000 clones, around 89% of them found once; the top ten carry roughly 0.8%. The gene calls are TRBV28 and TRBJ1-6; D is possibly TRBD1 (5 bases). The sequence was obtained from a man aged 25-40 years with acute or convalescent COVID-19. The sequenced sample consisted of peripheral blood. Here the CDR3 DNA reads TGTGCCAGCAGTTTGGACCTAGGGGCCATTAATTCACCCCTCCACTTT. It specifies CASSLDLGAINSPLHF.